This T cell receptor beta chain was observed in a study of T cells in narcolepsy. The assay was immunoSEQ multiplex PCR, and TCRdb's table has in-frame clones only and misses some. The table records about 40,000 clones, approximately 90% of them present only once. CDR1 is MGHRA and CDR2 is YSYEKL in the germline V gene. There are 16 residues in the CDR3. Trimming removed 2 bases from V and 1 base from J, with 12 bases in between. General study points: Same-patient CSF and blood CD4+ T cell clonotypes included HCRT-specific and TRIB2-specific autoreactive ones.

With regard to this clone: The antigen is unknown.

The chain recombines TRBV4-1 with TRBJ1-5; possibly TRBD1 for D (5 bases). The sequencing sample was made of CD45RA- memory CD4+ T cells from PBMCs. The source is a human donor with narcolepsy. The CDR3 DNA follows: TGCGCCAGCAGCCAAATCCAGGGTGGGAGCAATCAGCCCCAGCATTTT. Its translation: CASSQIQGGSNQPQHF.